This T cell receptor (beta chain) originates from a study of T-cell reconstitution after alpha-beta-depleted transplantation in children. The library targeted TCRbeta and was prepared with unique molecular identifiers. TCRdb re-called the PCR reads through MiXCR, storing one row per CDR3 protein. The profile shows about a million distinct CDR3 sequences, 25% to 35% of them singletons. As for this clonotype: Its antigen remains unknown.

The length of the CDR3 is 14 residues. V was pared by 7 bases and J by 1 base, with 3 bases of the junction left unmatched. Overall study findings and caveats: Reportedly, alpha-beta T cells present about two months post-transplant originated from several hundred expanded clones of graft origin.

The clonotype originates from a boy under two years old who had a stem cell transplant for SCID, so the T cells may come from the graft donor. The sequencing used PBMCs, mostly from graft donor cells, collected 360 days after TCRalphabeta/CD19-depleted stem cell transplant. V and J are TRBV12-3 or TRBV12-4 and TRBJ2-3, with 9 nucleotides matching TRBD2. In DNA, the CDR3 is TGTGCCAGCACCCGGACTAGCGGCACAGATACGCAGTATTTT. It encodes CASTRTSGTDTQYF.